These 27 T cell receptor beta chains were all obtained from the same sample, sequenced in a study of spatial heterogeneity in lung cancer (dated by TCRdb to about 2019). This specimen's time point label, per the study, means: blood at routine non-recurrence follow-up after resection. Receptors were amplified or captured by 5' RACE. TCRdb names NextSeq 500 as the instrument used. The public reads were run again by TCRdb, first through fastp at Q25 and then through MiXCR, and only productive beta chains were kept. Rows matching on CDR3 protein sequence are summarized as one entry with the most common DNA and genes. Here the sample has tens of thousands of distinct CDR3 sequences; over 9.5% occur a single time. The ten largest clonotypes hold roughly 32% of the sample. Sequenced material: PBMCs, taken at follow-up. The source of these receptors is a male donor with early-stage non-small cell lung cancer.

This clonotype turned up a few times. The V call is TRBV18, the J call TRBJ2-1, with TRBD2 identical over 13 bases. Losses at the gene ends were 1 base for V and 8 bases for J; bases not matched to a gene: 2. Germline V gene data show CDR1 as KGHSH and CDR2 as LQKENI. This CDR3 is 15 amino acids long. CDR3 in DNA: TGTGCCAGCTCACCACGACTAGCGGGAGGTTATGAGCAGTTCTTC. Amino acids: CASSPRLAGGYEQFF.

This clonotype occurred many times. CDR3 sequence reads: CASSRADTDTQYF. The CDR3 region has the DNA TGTGCCAGCTCCCGAGCGGACACAGATACGCAGTATTTT. The V gene is TRBV18, the J gene TRBJ2-3; TRBD2 might be the D (5 bases). Per germline, CDR1 KGHSH and CDR2 LQKENI. The CDR3 covers 13 residues. Trimming pared 6 bases from V and 2 bases from J, leaving 9 bases between.

The chain joins TRBV3-1 to TRBJ2-7; D call uncertain. The V end lost 0 bases, the J end lost 1 base, and 10 bases lay between the germline ends. The length of the CDR3 is 15 residues. Germline V gene data show CDR1 as LGHDT and CDR2 as YNNKEL (reference sequence). This chain's CDR3 is CASSQDTANSYEQYF. The DNA of the CDR3 is TGTGCCAGCAGCCAAGATACTGCGAATTCCTACGAGCAGTACTTC.

CDR3 coding DNA: TGTGCCAGCAGCATGACCGGCTATGGCTACACCTTC. Translating gives CASSMTGYGYTF. This chain uses TRBV5-6 with TRBJ1-2; D gene ambiguous. The CDR3 spans 12 residues. Germline CDR1 reads SGHDT; CDR2 reads YYEEEE. The V end was cut by 4 bases, the J end by 4 bases, with 8 bases between. Full variable domain (remainder filled in from reference TRBV5-6 and TRBJ1-2): DAGVTQSPTHLIKTRGQQVTLRCSPKSGHDTVSWYQQALGQGPQFIFQYYEEEERQRGNFPDRFSGHQFPNYSSELNVNALLLGDSALYLCASSMTGYGYTFGSGTRLTVV.

This clonotype was recorded at least ten times. The chain has TRBV11-2 and TRBJ2-2, with D perhaps matching TRBD1 (5 bases). CDR3 size: 14 residues. Germline CDR1 reads SGHAT; CDR2 reads FQNNGV. Trimming left V 5 bases short and J 2 bases short, with 9 bases between. The CDR3 DNA reads TGTGCCAGCAGCCCCGACAGAAACACCGGGGAGCTGTTTTTT. It is translated as CASSPDRNTGELFF.

This clonotype showed up many times. This chain joins TRBV5-4 and TRBJ2-3; 8 bases agree with TRBD1. CDR3 length equals 16 residues. In germline, CDR1 is SGHNT, CDR2 YYREEE (reference sequence). V lost 4 bases to trimming and J lost 0 bases; unmatched junction nucleotides: 7. The CDR3 DNA sequence: TGTGCCAGCAGCCTTAGGACAGGGCCTAGCACAGATACGCAGTATTTT. This encodes CASSLRTGPSTDTQYF.

This clonotype was recorded at least ten times. The DNA of the CDR3 is TGTGCCAGCAGCGCGGATGACAATCAGCCCCAGCATTTT. Translated, it gives CASSADDNQPQHF. This rearrangement joins TRBV11-2 to TRBJ1-5; no reliable D call. The CDR3 runs 13 residues. V dropped 5 bases and J dropped 3 bases, with 8 bases sitting between them. The germline gives CDR1 SGHAT, CDR2 FQNNGV. Together with reference TRBV11-2 and TRBJ1-5, the CDR3 gives the full variable domain: EAGVAQSPRYKIIEKRQSVAFWCNPISGHATLYWYQQILGQGPKLLIQFQNNGVVDDSQLPKDRFSAERLKGVDSTLKIQPAKLEDSAVYLCASSADDNQPQHFGDGTRLSIL.

In this sample, this clonotype turned up many times. The chain carries TRBV7-3 and TRBJ2-6; D is unclear. V was cut by 5 bases and J by 1 base, with 6 bases left in between. From germline, CDR1 is SGHTA and CDR2 FQGTGA. The CDR3 loop spans 14 amino acids. This CDR3 is CASSPFSGANVLTF. The DNA of the CDR3 is TGTGCCAGCAGCCCCTTTTCTGGGGCCAACGTCCTGACTTTC. The full variable domain, rest sourced from reference TRBV7-3 and TRBJ2-6, is GAGVSQTPSNKVTEKGKYVELRCDPISGHTALYWYRQSLGQGPEFLIYFQGTGAADDSGLPNDRFFAVRPEGSVSTLKIQRTERGDSAVYLCASSPFSGANVLTFGAGSRLTVL.

This clonotype has more than one count but fewer than ten. This chain connects TRBV28 to TRBJ1-4; D gene ambiguous. Germline V gives CDR1 MDHEN, CDR2 SYDVKM. CDR3 length: 12 amino acids. Trimming pared 5 bases from V and 7 bases from J, leaving 8 bases between. The DNA of the CDR3 is TGTGCCAGCAGTCCGTCTCGTGAAAAACTGTTTTTT. This codes for CASSPSREKLFF.

This clonotype appeared many times. The V gene is TRBV6-6, the J gene TRBJ1-4; no definite D call. The CDR3 loop spans 15 amino acids. Trimming took 2 bases from V and 0 from J, leaving 7 bases between them. The germline CDR1 and CDR2 sequences are MNHNY and SVGAGI (reference sequence). CDR3 coding DNA: TGTGCCAGCAGTTACGCGGTGGCAACTAATGAAAAACTGTTTTTT. Translated: CASSYAVATNEKLFF.

This clonotype occurred many times. V gene TRBV12-3 or TRBV12-4 combines with J gene TRBJ1-4; TRBD1 agrees at 7 bases. The V gene end was trimmed by 6 bases and the J gene end by 8 bases; junction bases not matched to a gene: 6. The CDR3 sequence is 13 residues long. The CDR3 loop reads CASSHRDSEKLFF. CDR3 DNA: TGTGCCAGCAGCCACCGGGACAGCGAAAAACTGTTTTTT.

This chain connects TRBV24-1 to TRBJ2-3, with a possible D match to TRBD2 (6 bases). Germline CDR1 and CDR2: KGHDR and SFDVKD. V lost 9 bases to trimming and J lost 4 bases, with 10 bases between them. The CDR3 length is 12 residues. The CDR3 DNA follows: TGTGCCACCGAGACGGGGGCAGATACGCAGTATTTT. Translating gives CATETGADTQYF.

This clonotype was seen at least ten times. One end of the junction does not line up with germline, which may come from a read error. The gene calls are TRBV7-2 and TRBJ1-1; D is possibly TRBD1 (5 bases). This CDR3 is built from 12 residues. The V gene's germline CDR1 is SGHTA and CDR2 FQGNSA. In DNA form, the CDR3 reads TGTGCCAGCAGCTTATTCGGGGGGGTTCAAATCTTT. Translated, it gives CASSLFGGVQIF.

This clonotype was found many times. This rearrangement joins TRBV5-6 to TRBJ1-5; TRBD1 matches 8 bases. The V segment lost 3 bases and the J segment 6 bases; nucleotides outside the gene matches: 8. Germline V gene sequence: CDR1 SGHDT, CDR2 YYEEEE. The CDR3 sequence is 15 residues long. CDR3 region: CASSSQDRGVQPQHF. CDR3 in DNA: TGTGCCAGCAGCTCCCAAGACAGGGGAGTTCAGCCCCAGCATTTT.

This chain joins TRBV6-6 and TRBJ2-5; TRBD1 matches 7 bases. Germline-derived CDR1 and CDR2 are MNHNY and SVGAGI (reference sequence). CDR3 size: 12 residues. V trimming: 10 bases; J trimming: 4 bases; junction bases outside the gene matches: 6. This chain's CDR3 is CATTTGPETQYF. The CDR3 DNA is TGTGCCACGACGACAGGGCCAGAGACCCAGTACTTC.

This clonotype was counted at least ten times. The genes are TRBV7-2 and TRBJ2-3; 10 positions agree with TRBD2. Germline V gene data show CDR1 as SGHTA and CDR2 as FQGNSA. The trim removed 5 bases at V and 3 bases at J, leaving 8 bases unmatched. The CDR3 has 16 amino acids. The CDR3 region is CASSQSSGSGTDTQYF. In nucleotides, the CDR3 is TGTGCCAGCAGCCAATCTAGCGGGAGCGGTACAGATACGCAGTATTTT.

The chain uses TRBV3-1 and TRBJ1-2; no clear D gene. Germline V gene lookup returns CDR1 LGHDT and CDR2 YNNKEL (reference sequence). Trimming removed 0 bases at V and 8 bases at J, with 4 bases between. The CDR3 has 11 amino acids. The CDR3 coding sequence is TGTGCCAGCAGCCAAGAGTCCGGCTACACCTTC. Protein: CASSQESGYTF.

The chain recombines TRBV28 with TRBJ2-1; 11 nucleotides agree with TRBD2. Germline trimming cut 5 bases from V and 3 bases from J; bases unmatched to any gene: 6. The CDR3 spans 16 residues. The germline CDR1 and CDR2 sequences are MDHEN and SYDVKM. CDR3 region: CASSTPGLAGYNEQFF. CDR3 DNA: TGTGCCAGCAGTACTCCCGGACTAGCGGGCTACAATGAGCAGTTCTTC.

As concerns this clonotype: Since a much larger clone is just one base distant, this may be a read error. The rearrangement links TRBV12-3 or TRBV12-4 to TRBJ2-3; 8 bases fit TRBD2. CDR3 length: 15 residues. This CDR3 reads CASSSTSVVTDTQCF. CDR3 in DNA: TGTGCCAGCAGTTCGACTAGCGTTGTAACAGATACGCAGTGTTTT.

There are many counts of this clonotype. The J gene is TRBJ1-2, the V gene TRBV29-1; D perhaps matches TRBD1 (6 bases). CDR1 is SQVTM, CDR2 ANQGSEA, per germline. Trimming took 7 bases from V and 8 from J, leaving 20 bases between them. The CDR3 runs to 13 residues. The CDR3 loop reads CSAEERRGQGYTF. The CDR3 DNA is TGCAGCGCCGAAGAGAGGAGGGGACAAGGCTACACCTTC.

The table lists this clonotype with many counts. V gene TRBV5-6 combines with J gene TRBJ2-7; D not certain. The V gene lost 0 bases and the J gene lost 7 bases, with 8 bases spanning the gap. The V gene's germline CDR1 is SGHDT and CDR2 YYEEEE. CDR3 size: 12 residues. CDR3 residues: CASSLGIREQYF. The DNA for the CDR3 is TGTGCCAGCAGCTTGGGAATCCGGGAGCAGTACTTC.

Regarding this clonotype: A single base separates this from a much larger clone, so it may be a read error. This chain joins TRBV30 and TRBJ1-1; D is unclear. Looked up from germline, CDR1 is GTSNPN and CDR2 is SVGIG (reference sequence). The CDR3 has 12 amino acids. Trimming stripped 5 bases from V and 2 bases from J, with 9 bases between. The CDR3 nucleotides read TGTGCCTGGGGCTCACAAAACACTGAAGCTTTCTTT. Translation: CAWGSQNTEAFF.

This clonotype has just a few counts. The CDR3 sequence: CASSDYTGARKETQYF. The CDR3 DNA sequence: TGTGCCAGCTCAGATTACACAGGGGCCCGTAAAGAGACCCAGTACTTC. The chain is built from TRBV18 and TRBJ2-5; TRBD1 agrees at 7 bases. CDR1 and CDR2 from the germline V gene are KGHSH and LQKENI. The ends lost 5 bases at V and 3 bases at J; junction bases unmatched: 12. This CDR3 is built from 16 residues. Full variable domain (outside the CDR3, taken from reference TRBV18 and TRBJ2-5): NAGVMQNPRHLVRRRGQEARLRCSPMKGHSHVYWYRQLPEEGLKFMVYLQKENIIDESGMPKERFSAEFPKEGPSILRIQQVVRGDSAAYFCASSDYTGARKETQYFGPGTRLLVL.

This clonotype was counted only a few times. The chain links TRBV7-2 to TRBJ2-7; 13 bases map to TRBD2. Per germline, CDR1 SGHTA and CDR2 FQGNSA. Germline trimming cut 6 bases from V and 5 bases from J; bases unmatched to any gene: 4. The length of the CDR3 is 14 residues. For the CDR3, the DNA is TGTGCCAGCAGGGCCGGGACTAGCGGGAACGAGCAGTACTTC. It codes for CASRAGTSGNEQYF.

This clonotype was picked up many times. The genes are TRBV20-1 and TRBJ1-5; D remains ambiguous. The CDR3 consists of 12 residues. The germline V and J ends were trimmed by 5 bases and 15 bases, with 20 bases remaining between them. Germline-derived CDR1 and CDR2 are DFQATT and SNEGSKA (reference sequence). CDR3 region: CSALSSAREGHF. The CDR3 DNA follows: TGCAGTGCTTTGAGTAGCGCTAGGGAAGGGCATTTT.

This clonotype was observed many times. V gene TRBV10-3 combines with J gene TRBJ2-1; tentative D call: TRBD2 (5 bases). V lost 11 bases to trimming and J lost 4 bases, with 15 bases between them. This CDR3 has 13 residues. From germline, CDR1 is ENHRY and CDR2 SYGVKD. The CDR3 region is CASSAGNYNEQFF. The CDR3 nucleotides read TGTGCCTCCAGCGCGGGTAATTACAATGAGCAGTTCTTC.

This chain links TRBV5-6 with TRBJ2-7, with unresolved D. V gave up 1 base and J gave up 0 bases, with 5 bases separating them. The CDR3 has 13 amino acids. The germline V gene encodes CDR1 SGHDT and CDR2 YYEEEE. This CDR3 reads CASSLSSSYEQYF. The CDR3 DNA follows: TGTGCCAGCAGCTTGTCCTCCTCCTACGAGCAGTACTTC.